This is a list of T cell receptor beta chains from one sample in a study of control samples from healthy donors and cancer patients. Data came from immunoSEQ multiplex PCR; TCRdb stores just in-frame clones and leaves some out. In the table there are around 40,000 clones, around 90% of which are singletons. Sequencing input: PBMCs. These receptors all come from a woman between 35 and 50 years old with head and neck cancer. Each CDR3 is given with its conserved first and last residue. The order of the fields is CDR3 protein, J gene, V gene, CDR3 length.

CASSLDGAYGYTF	TRBJ1-2	TRBV7-8	13
CASSGTVNSPLHF	TRBJ1-6	TRBV10-1	13
CSVRHLNEQFF	TRBJ2-1	TRBV29-1	11
CAWRIEHGSYNEQFF	TRBJ2-1	TRBV30	15
CAWSEGKVEYF	TRBJ2-7	TRBV30	11
CASSIIPGNQPQHF	TRBJ1-5	TRBV19	14
CAAGRDRPYEQYF	TRBJ2-7	TRBV3-1/TRBV3-2	13
CASGPTGAKNIQYF	TRBJ2-4	TRBV5-5	14
CASSPGQGATGNTIYF	TRBJ1-3	TRBV18	16
CASSPRLAGDTQYF	TRBJ2-3	TRBV6-2/TRBV6-3	14
CASLRSGTDTQYF	TRBJ2-3	TRBV12-5	13
CASSPKDRNQPQHF	TRBJ1-5	TRBV18	14
CSVSPRDSYNEQFF	TRBJ2-1	TRBV29-1	14
CASIRTGFGNTEAFF	TRBJ1-1	TRBV5-8	15
CATSGDYEQYF	TRBJ2-7	TRBV15	11
CASSDSTSGGDTQYF	TRBJ2-3	TRBV6-4	15
CATRGIPNEQFF	TRBJ2-1	TRBV15	12
CAWRQREVNTEAFF	TRBJ1-1	TRBV30	14
CASSLSDRAYEQYF	TRBJ2-7	TRBV7-9	14
CASSLRQGYEQYF	TRBJ2-7	TRBV3-1/TRBV3-2	13
CASSYIQGAYNEQFF	TRBJ2-1	TRBV11-2	15
CASSPGTSVSYNEQFF	TRBJ2-1	TRBV18	16
CAIRDSAGQSQYGYTF	TRBJ1-2	TRBV10-3	16
CASSFSGNTEAFF	TRBJ1-1	TRBV28	13